This T cell receptor (beta chain) is from a study of cytomegalovirus exposure and HLA in healthy donors. Trimming left V 7 bases short and J 4 bases short, with 11 bases between. The CDR3 is made up of 13 amino acids. Germline assignment: CDR1 MNHNS and CDR2 SASEGT. The PCR made use of 60 Vbeta and 13 Jbeta primers. TCRdb keeps only in-frame clones here, not all; method: immunoSEQ multiplex PCR. The sample totals roughly 100,000 clones. The chain combines TRBV6-1 with TRBJ2-1; D is unclear. The clonotype originates from a man aged 45-65 years in good health and CMV-seronegative. What was sequenced was PBMCs. CDR3 in amino acids: CASMEQSYNEQFF. The CDR3 bases are TGTGCCAGCATGGAACAGTCTTACAATGAGCAGTTCTTC.